This T cell receptor beta chain was retrieved from a study of cytomegalovirus exposure and HLA in healthy donors. PCR primers comprised 60 Vbeta and 13 Jbeta primers. Libraries were prepared by immunoSEQ multiplex PCR; TCRdb keeps only in-frame clonotypes and omits some of them. The table has approximately 150,000 clones, around three quarters seen once; the top ten hold roughly 2%. The sequencing input was PBMCs. This clonotype was sampled from a man in his forties in good health and CMV-seronegative.

In DNA form, the CDR3 reads TGTGCCAGCAGCAGCCGGGACAGGGGCTACGAGCAGTACTTC. The encoded protein is CASSSRDRGYEQYF. The rearrangement links TRBV5-6 to TRBJ2-7, with 10 positions matching TRBD1. CDR1 is SGHDT, CDR2 YYEEEE, per germline. J lost 3 bases, V lost 4 bases, and 4 bases had no gene match. This CDR3 has 14 amino acids.